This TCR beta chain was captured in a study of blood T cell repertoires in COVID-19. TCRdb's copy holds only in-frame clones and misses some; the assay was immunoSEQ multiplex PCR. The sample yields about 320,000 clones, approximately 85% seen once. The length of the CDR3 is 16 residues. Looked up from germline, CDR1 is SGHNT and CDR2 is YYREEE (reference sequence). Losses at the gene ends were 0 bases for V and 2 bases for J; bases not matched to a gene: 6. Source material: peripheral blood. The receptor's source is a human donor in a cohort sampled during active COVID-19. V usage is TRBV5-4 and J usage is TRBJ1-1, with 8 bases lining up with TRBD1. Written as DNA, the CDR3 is TGTGCCAGCAGCTTGGGGACAGGGATCTTTAACACTGAAGCTTTCTTT. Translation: CASSLGTGIFNTEAFF.